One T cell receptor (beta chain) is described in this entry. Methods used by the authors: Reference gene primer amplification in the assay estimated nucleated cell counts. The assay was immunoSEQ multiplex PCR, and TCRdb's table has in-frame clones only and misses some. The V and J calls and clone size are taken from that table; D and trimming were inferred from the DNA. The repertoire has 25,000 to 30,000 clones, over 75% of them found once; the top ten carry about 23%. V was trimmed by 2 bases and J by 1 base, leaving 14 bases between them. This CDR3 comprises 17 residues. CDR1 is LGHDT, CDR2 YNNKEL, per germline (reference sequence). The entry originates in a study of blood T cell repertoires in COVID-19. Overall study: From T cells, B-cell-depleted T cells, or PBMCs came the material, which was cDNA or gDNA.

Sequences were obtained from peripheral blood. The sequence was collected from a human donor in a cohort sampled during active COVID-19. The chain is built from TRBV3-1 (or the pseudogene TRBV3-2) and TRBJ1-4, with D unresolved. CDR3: CASSQNPSVVTNEKLFF. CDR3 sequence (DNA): TGTGCCAGCAGCCAAAACCCCAGCGTGGTAACTAATGAAAAACTGTTTTTT.